A selection of T cell receptor beta chains follows, all from one sample in a study of blood T cell repertoires in COVID-19. Data came from immunoSEQ multiplex PCR; TCRdb stores just in-frame clones and leaves some out. The sample carries some 180,000 clones, approximately 80% recorded once. The sequencing input was peripheral blood. These receptors all come from a human donor in a cohort sampled during active COVID-19. CDR3s leave out the opening cysteine and the closing phenylalanine or tryptophan.

j_call v_call cdr3_aa
TRBJ1-2 TRBV5-6 ASSLGQGNYGYT
TRBJ2-1 TRBV7-2 ASSPQSGGSSYNEQF
TRBJ2-1 TRBV7-9 ASSETGYNEQF
TRBJ2-7 TRBV11-2 ASSSFTGTGTYEQY
TRBJ1-2 TRBV6-4 ASSDPRMVAGGGPNYGYT
TRBJ2-3 TRBV5-1 ASSRGGTTDTQY
TRBJ2-1 TRBV29-1 SVVGGGSNEQF
TRBJ1-4 TRBV7-8 ASSLQGGAVKKLF
TRBJ1-1 TRBV2 ASNLDRGAEAF
TRBJ2-7 TRBV4-1 ASSPGVGWQGDYEQY
TRBJ2-5 TRBV29-1 SVGEGTEKETQY
TRBJ1-1 TRBV30 ASKGGNTEAF
TRBJ1-2 TRBV6-5 ASSPTPNYGYT
TRBJ2-2 TRBV2 ASRAFSGGGTGELF
TRBJ2-3 TRBV27 ASSLGRLSGGADTQY